These 9 T cell receptor beta chains share one sample of origin, sequenced in a study of cytomegalovirus exposure and HLA in healthy donors. Use of 60 Vbeta and 13 Jbeta primers characterized the PCR. Generated by immunoSEQ multiplex PCR, the TCRdb table keeps only in-frame clones and is missing some. The sample lists about 92,000 clones; less than 70% were seen once. Sample: PBMCs. The receptors derive from a man aged 45-65 years in good health and CMV-seronegative.

The table lists this clone with a few counts. The chain has TRBV10-3 and TRBJ1-2, with no clear D. CDR3 length equals 15 residues. The germline V and J ends were trimmed by 5 bases and 4 bases, with 17 bases remaining between them. Per germline, CDR1 ENHRY and CDR2 SYGVKD. This chain's CDR3 is CAISTLAADGYGYTF. The CDR3 nucleotides read TGTGCCATCAGTACCTTGGCGGCGGATGGCTATGGCTACACCTTC.

This rearrangement joins TRBV5-6 to TRBJ2-5, with D possibly being TRBD1 (8 bases). This CDR3 is built from 14 residues. The germline gives CDR1 SGHDT, CDR2 YYEEEE. Trimming left V 2 bases short and J 4 bases short, with 12 bases between. The DNA of the CDR3 is TGTGCCAGCAGCTTACAGGGGGGGCGAGAGACCCAGTACTTC. The encoded protein is CASSLQGGRETQYF.

This clone turned up a few times. The chain links TRBV7-2 to TRBJ1-2; TRBD1 aligns across 11 bases. V shed 5 bases and J 4 bases; nucleotides not matched to a gene: 6. There are 15 residues in the CDR3. Germline values: CDR1 SGHTA, CDR2 FQGNSA. The CDR3 reads CASSLPGQGGYGYTF. Here the CDR3 DNA reads TGTGCCAGCAGCCTTCCGGGACAGGGGGGCTATGGCTACACCTTC. Full variable domain (missing parts from reference TRBV7-2 and TRBJ1-2): GAGVSQSPSNKVTEKGKDVELRCDPISGHTALYWYRQSLGQGLEFLIYFQGNSAPDKSGLPSDRFSAERTGGSVSTLTIQRTQQEDSAVYLCASSLPGQGGYGYTFGSGTRLTVV.

The genes are TRBV4-3 and TRBJ1-2; TRBD1 is a possible D gene (5 bases). From germline, CDR1 is LGHNA and CDR2 YSLEER. The CDR3 sequence is 14 residues long. Trimming removed 0 bases from V and 4 bases from J, with 9 bases in between. The DNA of the CDR3 is TGCGCCAGCAGCCAAGATCAGGGTACCTATGGCTACACCTTC. Translated, it gives CASSQDQGTYGYTF.

This clone was seen a handful of times. This chain joins TRBV7-2 and TRBJ1-1; D call uncertain. Trimming took off 4 bases at V and 2 bases at J, with 8 bases between the two ends. CDR3 length equals 13 residues. CDR1 and CDR2 (germline): SGHTA, FQGNSA. This CDR3 is CASSSKPNTEAFF. The CDR3 nucleotides read TGTGCCAGCAGCTCCAAGCCTAACACTGAAGCTTTCTTT.

This clone was seen more than once but under ten times. This chain's CDR3 is CASSLTSGGALETQYF. Written as DNA, the CDR3 is TGTGCCAGCAGCCTTACTAGCGGGGGGGCCCTAGAGACCCAGTACTTC. The rearrangement links TRBV7-6 to TRBJ2-5; 13 bases match TRBD2. After removal of 5 bases from V and 4 bases from J, the junction contained 7 bases not matched to a gene. CDR3 length: 16 amino acids. Germline CDR1 SGHVS, CDR2 FNYEAQ.

The chain has TRBV4-1 and TRBJ2-2, with a weak D call TRBD1 (5 bases). The CDR3 covers 14 residues. Trimming removed 4 bases from V and 7 bases from J, with 13 bases in between. Germline CDR1 reads MGHRA; CDR2 reads YSYEKL. The CDR3 sequence is CASSRERGGGELFF. CDR3 nucleotide sequence: TGCGCCAGCAGCCGCGAAAGGGGTGGCGGGGAGCTGTTTTTT.

The chain links TRBV27 to TRBJ2-7; a weak D match, TRBD1 (5 bases). CDR3 length: 15 residues. V was shortened by 2 bases and J by 5 bases, with 16 bases between the two germline ends. Germline assignment: CDR1 MNHEY and CDR2 SMNVEV (reference sequence). This chain's CDR3 is CASSLGASELDEQYV. The CDR3 coding sequence is TGTGCCAGCAGTTTAGGGGCGAGTGAGCTGGACGAGCAGTACGTC.

The V gene is TRBV11-2, the J gene TRBJ2-7; the D gene is possibly TRBD2 (6 bases). Germline loops: CDR1 SGHAT, CDR2 FQNNGV. The CDR3 is made up of 15 amino acids. The ends were cut back, 5 bases at V and 3 bases at J, with 17 bases in the middle. CDR3 coding DNA: TGTGCCAGCAGCCGCTTAGAGCGGGTAAACTACGAGCAGTACTTC. This encodes CASSRLERVNYEQYF. The whole variable domain, remainder taken from reference TRBV11-2 and TRBJ2-7, is EAGVAQSPRYKIIEKRQSVAFWCNPISGHATLYWYQQILGQGPKLLIQFQNNGVVDDSQLPKDRFSAERLKGVDSTLKIQPAKLEDSAVYLCASSRLERVNYEQYFGPGTRLTVT.